One and the same sample provided the 26 T cell receptor beta chains below, sequenced in a study of neoadjuvant nivolumab and ipilimumab in lung cancer. TCRdb's table, derived via immunoSEQ multiplex PCR, lists solely in-frame clones and lacks some. The table has some 2,500 clones, roughly 85% seen once. The specimen comprised tumor tissue, sampled before neoadjuvant nivolumab, alone or with ipilimumab. The receptors shown here come from an adult with non-small cell lung cancer.

The chain employs TRBV6-5 and TRBJ2-7; 8 nucleotides match TRBD2. The CDR3 runs 15 residues. V gave up 2 bases and J gave up 3 bases; unmatched junction bases: 6. Germline CDR1 reads MNHEY; CDR2 reads SVGAGI. CDR3 protein: CASSYKSGRGYEQYF. The CDR3 DNA sequence: TGTGCCAGCAGTTACAAGAGCGGGAGAGGCTACGAGCAGTACTTC.

The chain uses TRBV7-9 and TRBJ2-7; no firm D call. The CDR3 has 13 residues. Trimming left V 5 bases short and J 6 bases short, with 14 bases between. In germline, CDR1 is SEHNR, CDR2 FQNEAQ (reference sequence). The CDR3 sequence: CASSELATLEQYF. The CDR3, as DNA: TGTGCCAGCAGCGAACTCGCGACCCTCGAGCAGTACTTC.

The CDR3 reads CASSSDRGYGYTF. CDR3 DNA: TGTGCCAGCAGTTCGGACAGGGGCTATGGCTACACCTTC. V and J are TRBV28 and TRBJ1-2, with 9 positions matching TRBD1. CDR3 length equals 13 residues. The germline V gene has CDR1 MDHEN and CDR2 SYDVKM. V shed 4 bases, J shed 4 bases, and the junction held 1 base outside the gene matches.

The genes are TRBV7-9 and TRBJ2-5; 7 bases fit TRBD2. The CDR3 runs to 14 residues. Per the germline V gene, CDR1 is SEHNR and CDR2 is FQNEAQ (reference sequence). The V gene end was trimmed by 5 bases and the J gene end by 5 bases; junction bases not matched to a gene: 8. CDR3 amino acids: CASSVREDGETQYF. The CDR3 DNA follows: TGTGCCAGCAGCGTCCGGGAGGACGGGGAGACCCAGTACTTC.

This sequence joins TRBV9 and TRBJ2-7; possibly TRBD1 for D (5 bases). Germline values: CDR1 SGDLS, CDR2 YYNGEE. CDR3 length: 15 amino acids. The V gene lost 0 bases and the J gene lost 3 bases, with 13 bases spanning the gap. CDR3 in amino acids: CASSVGDSYSYEQYF. The CDR3 nucleotides are TGTGCCAGCAGCGTAGGTGACAGCTACAGCTACGAGCAGTACTTC.

The chain is built from TRBV5-5 and TRBJ1-4, with D tentatively TRBD1 (5 bases). CDR3 length: 14 residues. CDR1 and CDR2 (germline): SGHKS, YYEKEE (reference sequence). V lost 4 bases to trimming and J lost 2 bases, with 9 bases between them. The CDR3 spells CASSQDSTNEKLFF. The CDR3 DNA reads TGTGCCAGCAGCCAAGACAGTACTAATGAAAAACTGTTTTTT.

This clone was seen just once. V usage is TRBV5-1 and J usage is TRBJ2-3; 10 nucleotides align to TRBD2. CDR3 length: 14 amino acids. The trim removed 6 bases at V and 3 bases at J, leaving 4 bases unmatched. CDR1 is SGHRS, CDR2 YFSETQ, per germline. CDR3 region: CASNPGLATDTQYF. The CDR3 bases are TGCGCCAGCAATCCGGGACTAGCGACAGATACGCAGTATTTT.

The chain is built from TRBV2 and TRBJ1-2; tentative D call: TRBD1 (5 bases). This CDR3 region has 13 residues. V was trimmed by 0 bases and J by 7 bases, leaving 9 bases between them. The germline V gene has CDR1 SNHLY and CDR2 FYNNEI. CDR3 in amino acids: CASSEAQGGGYTF. CDR3 nucleotides: TGTGCCAGCAGTGAAGCCCAGGGAGGTGGCTACACCTTC.

The chain recombines TRBV7-8 with TRBJ2-1; 13 nucleotides agree with TRBD2. The length of the CDR3 is 22 residues. Germline CDR1 is SGHVS and CDR2 is FQNEAQ. The junction had 15 bases not matched to a gene; V was cut back by 1 base and J by 0 bases. The CDR3 nucleotides read TGTGCCAGCAGCTTAGGTCGAATTCCGGGACTAGCGGGATCCCGCTCCTACAATGAGCAGTTCTTC. This sequence encodes CASSLGRIPGLAGSRSYNEQFF.

This chain links TRBV9 with TRBJ2-5; D gene uncertain. CDR3 length equals 12 residues. Trimming shortened V by 4 bases and J by 5 bases, and 9 bases separated the two germline ends. Germline CDR1 SGDLS, CDR2 YYNGEE. The CDR3 DNA sequence: TGTGCCAGCAGCCCTGCCGAGGAGACCCAGTACTTC. It specifies CASSPAEETQYF.

This chain connects TRBV5-4 to TRBJ2-7, with a weak D call TRBD2 (5 bases). V lost 0 bases to trimming and J lost 0 bases, with 7 bases between them. CDR1 SGHNT and CDR2 YYREEE come from the germline V gene (reference sequence). This CDR3 is 14 amino acids long. The CDR3 protein is CASSLARGSYEQYF. Written as DNA, the CDR3 is TGTGCCAGCAGCTTGGCCCGGGGCTCCTACGAGCAGTACTTC.

The J gene is TRBJ1-1, the V gene TRBV7-4; 8 nucleotides match TRBD1. Germline V gene lookup returns CDR1 SGHVT and CDR2 SQSDAQ. CDR3 length: 15 residues. The junction had 3 bases not matched to a gene; V was cut back by 3 bases and J by 0 bases. The CDR3, as DNA: TGTGCCAGCAGCTTCGACAGGGGACTGAACACTGAAGCTTTCTTT. It translates to CASSFDRGLNTEAFF.

The V call is TRBV28, the J call TRBJ1-5; D is ambiguous. This CDR3 region has 13 residues. Germline CDR1 MDHEN, CDR2 SYDVKM. V shed 7 bases and J shed 3 bases, with 10 bases lying between them. The CDR3 loop reads CASNGFYNQPQHF. CDR3 coding DNA: TGTGCCAGCAATGGCTTTTACAATCAGCCCCAGCATTTT.

The chain has TRBV28 and TRBJ2-2, with a possible D match to TRBD1 (5 bases). V was shortened by 6 bases and J by 1 base, with 9 bases between the two germline ends. Germline CDR1 reads MDHEN; CDR2 reads SYDVKM. The CDR3 length is 14 residues. The CDR3 region has the DNA TGTGCCAGCAGCTTACAGGTGAACACCGGGGAGCTGTTTTTT. Translated, it gives CASSLQVNTGELFF. The variable domain in full, completed from reference TRBV28 and TRBJ2-2, reads DVKVTQSSRYLVKRTGEKVFLECVQDMDHENMFWYRQDPGLGLRLIYFSYDVKMKEKGDIPEGYSVSREKKERFSLILESASTNQTSMYLCASSLQVNTGELFFGEGSRLTVL.

This clone has more than one count but fewer than ten. The rearrangement joins TRBV15 to TRBJ1-1; tentatively, D is TRBD1 (6 bases). Per the germline V gene, CDR1 is LNHNV and CDR2 is YYDKDF (reference sequence). V lost 5 bases, J lost 1 base, and 8 bases lay in between. This CDR3 is 13 amino acids long. The DNA for the CDR3 is TGTGCCACCAGCCCGACAGGGAACACTGAAGCTTTCTTT. This sequence encodes CATSPTGNTEAFF.

The V gene is TRBV28, the J gene TRBJ1-1; D gene uncertain. The CDR3 runs to 16 residues. CDR1 and CDR2 (germline): MDHEN, SYDVKM. V lost 3 bases and J lost 5, with 19 bases in between. CDR3 coding DNA: TGTGCCAGCAGTTTTGGGTTAGCGGCAGGAGGTACTGAAGCTTTCTTT. Its protein product is CASSFGLAAGGTEAFF.

This clone was counted only a few times. The CDR3 does not close with the conserved phenylalanine or tryptophan, likely indicating a read error. No DNA is shown, since the ends of the CDR3 on it are uncertain; the CDR3 is the one TCRdb lists. J is TRBJ1-2 and V is TRBV5-2. TRBV5-2 is a pseudogene. The CDR3 region is 16 residues in length, termini included. The CDR3 here is CASNKHGEYESLWLHL.

There are a few counts of this clone. The chain employs TRBV6-1 and TRBJ1-2; 11 positions match TRBD1. This CDR3 is built from 14 residues. The V gene end was trimmed by 7 bases and the J gene end by 6 bases; junction bases not matched to a gene: 7. Germline CDR1 and CDR2: MNHNS and SASEGT. CDR3 DNA sequence: TGTGCCAGCACAGGAGGACAGGGGGCGGATGGCTACACCTTC. Its protein product is CASTGGQGADGYTF.

This chain connects TRBV10-3 to TRBJ1-2; TRBD1 might be the D (5 bases). Germline CDR1 is ENHRY and CDR2 is SYGVKD. The CDR3 spans 13 residues. V was cut by 7 bases and J by 3 bases, with 12 bases left in between. CDR3 DNA: TGTGCCATCAATACCGGGACTGACTATGGCTACACCTTC. It is translated as CAINTGTDYGYTF.

The V and J genes are TRBV9 and TRBJ1-3; 8 bases agree with TRBD1. The V and J ends lost 3 bases and 0 bases, in that order; junction bases with no gene match: 5. CDR3 size: 16 residues. CDR1 and CDR2 from the germline V gene are SGDLS and YYNGEE. This chain's CDR3 is CASSAKTGDSGNTIYF. CDR3 in DNA: TGTGCCAGCAGCGCGAAGACAGGGGACTCTGGAAACACCATATATTTT.

The gene calls are TRBV19 and TRBJ1-1; D not certain. In germline, CDR1 is LNHDA, CDR2 SQIVND (reference sequence). V was cut by 3 bases and J by 2 bases, with 7 bases left in between. The length of the CDR3 is 13 residues. CDR3 sequence reads: CASSIGVNTEAFF. In DNA form, the CDR3 reads TGTGCCAGTAGTATCGGGGTAAACACTGAAGCTTTCTTT. The full variable domain, rest sourced from reference TRBV19 and TRBJ1-1, is DGGITQSPKYLFRKEGQNVTLSCEQNLNHDAMYWYRQDPGQGLRLIYYSQIVNDFQKGDIAEGYSVSREKKESFPLTVTSAQKNPTAFYLCASSIGVNTEAFFGQGTRLTVV.

In this sample, this clone turned up once. The rearrangement uses TRBV5-1 and TRBJ2-1; 7 bases line up with TRBD2. Unmatched junction bases numbered 7, after V lost 0 bases and J lost 7 bases. The CDR3 has 15 amino acids. CDR1 SGHRS and CDR2 YFSETQ come from the germline V gene. The CDR3 DNA is TGCGCCAGCAGCTTGGTGTCAGCCGGGAGGAATGAGCAGTTCTTC. Its protein is CASSLVSAGRNEQFF.

The CDR3 loop reads CATSRGTEATQETQYF. The CDR3 nucleotides read TGTGCCACCAGCAGAGGGACTGAAGCAACACAAGAGACCCAGTACTTC. The genes are TRBV15 and TRBJ2-5; possibly TRBD2 for D (5 bases). Germline V gene sequence: CDR1 LNHNV, CDR2 YYDKDF (reference sequence). Trimming left V 1 base short and J 2 bases short, with 14 bases between. This CDR3 is built from 16 residues.

The rearrangement joins TRBV5-1 to TRBJ1-4, with 8 bases matching TRBD1. The CDR3 extends over 14 amino acids. The germline V gene encodes CDR1 SGHRS and CDR2 YFSETQ. V lost 4 bases and J lost 4; bases outside the gene matches: 3. CDR3 sequence: CASSPGQGNEKLFF. CDR3 DNA sequence: TGCGCCAGCAGCCCTGGACAGGGTAATGAAAAACTGTTTTTT.

The chain employs TRBV2 and TRBJ2-3, with D uncertain. Between the trimmed V and J ends, which lost 10 bases and 10 bases, there was a span of 15 bases. Germline V lookup: CDR1 SNHLY, CDR2 FYNNEI. This CDR3 contains 11 residues. The CDR3 is CATARSSPQYF. In DNA, the CDR3 is TGTGCCACCGCCCGCTCGAGTCCGCAGTATTTT.

The rearrangement uses TRBV2 and TRBJ2-7; no definite D call. V lost 6 bases and J lost 2, with 5 bases in between. This CDR3 contains 11 residues. Per the germline V gene, CDR1 is SNHLY and CDR2 is FYNNEI. CDR3 sequence reads: CASRATYEQYF. The CDR3 DNA reads as TGTGCCAGCAGGGCCACCTACGAGCAGTACTTC.